The 14 T cell receptor beta chains presented below share a single source sample, sequenced in a study of OX40 agonist ivuxolimab in advanced cancers. The data were produced by immunoSEQ multiplex PCR, yet TCRdb's version contains in-frame clones alone and is incomplete. This table holds 82,000 or so clones, roughly 90% found once. Source: CD4+ or CD8+ T cells sorted from blood, taken in a trial of the OX40 agonist ivuxolimab. The origin of the receptors is an adult with an advanced solid tumor such as melanoma, head and neck, liver or kidney cancer.

The chain couples TRBV2 to TRBJ1-5; 9 bases align to TRBD1. The CDR3 is 15 amino acids. Per the germline V gene, CDR1 is SNHLY and CDR2 is FYNNEI. The V segment lost 3 bases and the J segment 6 bases; nucleotides outside the gene matches: 6. As DNA, the CDR3 is TGTGCCAGCAGTGAGGCGGGACAGGGCGGTCAGCCCCAGCATTTT. Translated: CASSEAGQGGQPQHF.

This clone was seen a single time. This chain connects TRBV13 to TRBJ1-3; D remains unclear. This CDR3 has 15 amino acids. Trimming removed 2 bases at V and 2 bases at J, with 10 bases between. The germline CDR1 and CDR2 sequences are PRHDT and FYEKMQ (reference sequence). DNA for the CDR3: TGTGCCAGCAGCTTAAATTGGCAGGCTGGAAACACCATATATTTT. Encoded protein: CASSLNWQAGNTIYF.

The chain links TRBV5-4 to TRBJ1-2, with D possibly TRBD1 on 6 matching bases. Looked up from germline, CDR1 is SGHNT and CDR2 is YYREEE (reference sequence). This CDR3 is built from 14 residues. Trimming removed 4 bases at V and 2 bases at J, with 12 bases between. CDR3 sequence (DNA): TGTGCCAGCAGCCCGACAGGCGGAAACTATGGCTACACCTTC. This codes for CASSPTGGNYGYTF.

The rearrangement links TRBV30 to TRBJ1-1, with TRBD1 matching 8 bases. The V segment lost 0 bases and the J segment 5 bases; nucleotides outside the gene matches: 8. CDR1 GTSNPN and CDR2 SVGIG come from the germline V gene (reference sequence). The CDR3 is made up of 15 amino acids. This CDR3 is CAWSVRPGGYTEAFF. CDR3 nucleotide sequence: TGTGCCTGGAGTGTAAGGCCAGGGGGCTATACTGAAGCTTTCTTT.

The gene calls are TRBV6-5 and TRBJ1-2; TRBD1 matches at 8 bases. The CDR3 has 14 amino acids. J was trimmed by 0 bases and V by 6 bases; bases with no gene match: 3. The germline CDR1 and CDR2 sequences are MNHEY and SVGAGI. The CDR3 loop is CASSGQGANYGYTF. The CDR3 DNA reads TGTGCCAGCAGCGGACAGGGAGCTAACTATGGCTACACCTTC.

This clone appeared a single time. The chain joins TRBV30 to TRBJ1-4; the D is unclear. Germline CDR1 reads GTSNPN; CDR2 reads SVGIG (reference sequence). CDR3 length equals 13 residues. Trimming took 1 base from V and 7 from J, leaving 10 bases between them. The CDR3 DNA reads TGTGCCTGGAGTGGAGAAGGGTTTGAAAAACTGTTTTTT. Translation: CAWSGEGFEKLFF.

The chain recombines TRBV30 with TRBJ2-2; D might be TRBD2 (6 bases). V lost 1 base, J lost 6 bases, and 21 bases lay in between. CDR1 and CDR2 (germline): GTSNPN, SVGIG (reference sequence). The CDR3 contains 17 residues. CDR3 sequence: CAWSGGPGGNIPGELFF. CDR3 DNA sequence: TGTGCCTGGAGTGGTGGCCCAGGCGGGAACATTCCCGGGGAGCTGTTTTTT. Full variable domain (rest looked up from reference TRBV30 and TRBJ2-2): SQTIHQWPATLVQPVGSPLSLECTVEGTSNPNLYWYRQAAGRGLQLLFYSVGIGQISSEVPQNLSASRPQDRQFILSSKKLLLSDSGFYLCAWSGGPGGNIPGELFFGEGSRLTVL.

This chain uses TRBV19 with TRBJ2-3; 8 nucleotides line up with TRBD2. V lost 5 bases, J lost 5 bases, and 6 bases stayed unmatched. CDR3 length equals 14 residues. In germline, CDR1 is LNHDA, CDR2 SQIVND (reference sequence). The CDR3 DNA sequence: TGTGCCAGTAGTGATCGGGGGGGCGTAGATACGCAGTATTTT. It specifies CASSDRGGVDTQYF.

Concerning this clone itself: This same CDR3 is encoded by further DNA sequences in the sample. This chain links TRBV29-1 with TRBJ2-5; 7 bases fit TRBD1. This CDR3 contains 12 residues. V shed 1 base, J shed 5 bases, and the junction held 1 base outside the gene matches. CDR1 and CDR2 from the germline V gene are SQVTM and ANQGSEA. The CDR3 DNA reads TGCAGCGTTGAAGGACAGGGCGAGACCCAGTACTTC. It translates to CSVEGQGETQYF.

The chain links TRBV30 to TRBJ2-1, with 9 bases fitting TRBD2. The germline gives CDR1 GTSNPN, CDR2 SVGIG (reference sequence). The CDR3 has 14 residues. Trimming at V came to 2 bases and at J to 8 bases, leaving 7 bases not matched to a gene. The CDR3 here is CAWSRRGGIDEQFF. In DNA form, the CDR3 reads TGTGCCTGGAGTCGGCGGGGGGGCATAGATGAGCAGTTCTTC.

This clone occurred once. V is TRBV5-8 and J is TRBJ2-7; 8 positions match TRBD1. V shed 4 bases, J shed 2 bases, and the junction held 14 bases outside the gene matches. CDR3 length: 17 residues. The germline gives CDR1 SGHTS, CDR2 YDEGEE. The CDR3 region has the DNA TGTGCCAGCAGCGTACCAATCGACAGGGGCTTCCCCTACGAGCAGTACTTC. This translates into CASSVPIDRGFPYEQYF.

The rearrangement joins TRBV5-1 to TRBJ2-3; weak D call: TRBD2 (6 bases). The CDR3 spans 15 residues. The germline V gene has CDR1 SGHRS and CDR2 YFSETQ. V shed 0 bases and J shed 5 bases, with 13 bases lying between them. The CDR3 DNA follows: TGCGCCAGCAGCTTGGGGGCTAGCGCCGGAGATACGCAGTATTTT. It encodes CASSLGASAGDTQYF.

This clone was counted a few times. This chain uses TRBV18 with TRBJ2-5, with no clear D. Germline assignment: CDR1 KGHSH and CDR2 LQKENI. Trimming removed 0 bases at V and 1 base at J, with 6 bases between. The CDR3 contains 14 residues. This CDR3 is CASSPPSVQETQYF. CDR3 DNA: TGTGCCAGCTCACCACCCTCGGTCCAAGAGACCCAGTACTTC. The full variable domain, rest sourced from reference TRBV18 and TRBJ2-5, is NAGVMQNPRHLVRRRGQEARLRCSPMKGHSHVYWYRQLPEEGLKFMVYLQKENIIDESGMPKERFSAEFPKEGPSILRIQQVVRGDSAAYFCASSPPSVQETQYFGPGTRLLVL.

This clone appeared once. V and J are TRBV4-1 and TRBJ2-7; TRBD1 is a possible D gene (6 bases). Trimming shortened V by 1 base and J by 4 bases, and 14 bases separated the two germline ends. Germline assignment: CDR1 MGHRA and CDR2 YSYEKL. This CDR3 is 15 amino acids long. This CDR3 reads CASSQGAGTPYEQYF. In DNA, the CDR3 is TGCGCCAGCAGCCAAGGGGCAGGGACACCTTACGAGCAGTACTTC.